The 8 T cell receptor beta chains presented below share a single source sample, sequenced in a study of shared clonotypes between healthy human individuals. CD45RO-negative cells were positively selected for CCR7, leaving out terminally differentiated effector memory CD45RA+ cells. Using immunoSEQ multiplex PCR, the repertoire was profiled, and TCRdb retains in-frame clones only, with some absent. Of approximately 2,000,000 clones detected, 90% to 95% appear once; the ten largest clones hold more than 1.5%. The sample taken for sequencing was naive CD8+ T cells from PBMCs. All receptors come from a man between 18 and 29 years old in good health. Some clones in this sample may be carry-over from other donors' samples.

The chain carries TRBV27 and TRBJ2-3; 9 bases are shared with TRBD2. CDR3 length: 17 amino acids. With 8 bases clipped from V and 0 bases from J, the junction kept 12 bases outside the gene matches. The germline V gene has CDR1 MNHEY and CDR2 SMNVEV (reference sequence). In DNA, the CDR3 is TGTGCCAGCGCAAACTGGTGGCGGGAGGGTAGCACAGATACGCAGTATTTT. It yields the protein CASANWWREGSTDTQYF.

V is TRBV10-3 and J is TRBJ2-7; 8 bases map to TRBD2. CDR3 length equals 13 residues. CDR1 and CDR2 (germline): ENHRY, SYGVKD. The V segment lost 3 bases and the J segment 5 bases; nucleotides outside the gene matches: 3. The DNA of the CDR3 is TGTGCCATCAGTGACAGGCGGGAGGACGAGCAGTACTTC. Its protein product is CAISDRREDEQYF.

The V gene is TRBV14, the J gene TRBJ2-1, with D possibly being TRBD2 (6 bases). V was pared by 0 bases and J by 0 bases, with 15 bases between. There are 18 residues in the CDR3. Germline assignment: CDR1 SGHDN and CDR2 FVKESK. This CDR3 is CASSQDMEAGFSYNEQFF. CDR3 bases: TGTGCCAGCAGCCAAGACATGGAGGCGGGGTTCTCCTACAATGAGCAGTTCTTC.

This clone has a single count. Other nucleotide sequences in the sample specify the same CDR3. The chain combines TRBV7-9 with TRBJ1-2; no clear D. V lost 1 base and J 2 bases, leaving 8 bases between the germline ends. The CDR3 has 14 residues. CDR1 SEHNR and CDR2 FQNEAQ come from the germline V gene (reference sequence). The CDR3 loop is CASSLGSLNYGYTF. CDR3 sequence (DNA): TGTGCCAGCAGCTTAGGATCATTGAACTATGGCTACACCTTC. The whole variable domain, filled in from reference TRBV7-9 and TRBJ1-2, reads DTGVSQNPRHKITKRGQNVTFRCDPISEHNRLYWYRQTLGQGPEFLTYFQNEAQLEKSRLLSDRFSAERPKGSFSTLEIQRTEQGDSAMYLCASSLGSLNYGYTFGSGTRLTVV.

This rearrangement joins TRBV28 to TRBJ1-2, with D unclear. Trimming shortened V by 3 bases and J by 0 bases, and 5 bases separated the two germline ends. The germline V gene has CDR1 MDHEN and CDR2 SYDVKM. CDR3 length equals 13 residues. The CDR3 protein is CASSFGTNYGYTF. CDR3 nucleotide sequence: TGTGCCAGCAGTTTCGGGACTAACTATGGCTACACCTTC.

For the CDR3, the DNA is TGTGCCAGCAGCTTATACCGGACAGAGAGGGAGACCCAGTACTTC. Encoded protein: CASSLYRTERETQYF. This chain uses TRBV7-8 with TRBJ2-5, with D maybe TRBD1 (6 bases). Trimming shortened V by 2 bases and J by 5 bases, and 15 bases separated the two germline ends. The CDR3 runs to 15 residues. The germline gives CDR1 SGHVS, CDR2 FQNEAQ. Full variable domain (outside the CDR3, taken from reference TRBV7-8 and TRBJ2-5): GAGVSQSPRYKVAKRGQDVALRCDPISGHVSLFWYQQALGQGPEFLTYFQNEAQLDKSGLPSDRFFAERPEGSVSTLKIQRTQQEDSAVYLCASSLYRTERETQYFGPGTRLLVL.

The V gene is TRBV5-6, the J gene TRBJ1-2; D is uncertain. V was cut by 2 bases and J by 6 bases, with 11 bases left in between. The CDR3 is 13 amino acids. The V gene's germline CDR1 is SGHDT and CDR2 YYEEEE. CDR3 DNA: TGTGCCAGCAGCTTAGGGTTTCCGAATGGCTACACCTTC. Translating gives CASSLGFPNGYTF. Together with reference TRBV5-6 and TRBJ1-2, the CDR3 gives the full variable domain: DAGVTQSPTHLIKTRGQQVTLRCSPKSGHDTVSWYQQALGQGPQFIFQYYEEEERQRGNFPDRFSGHQFPNYSSELNVNALLLGDSALYLCASSLGFPNGYTFGSGTRLTVV.

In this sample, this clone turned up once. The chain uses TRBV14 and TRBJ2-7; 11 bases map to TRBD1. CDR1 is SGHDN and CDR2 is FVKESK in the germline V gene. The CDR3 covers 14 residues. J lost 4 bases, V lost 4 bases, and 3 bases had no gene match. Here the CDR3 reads CASSLGQGVYEQYF. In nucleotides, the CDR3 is TGTGCCAGCAGCCTGGGACAGGGGGTGTACGAGCAGTACTTC. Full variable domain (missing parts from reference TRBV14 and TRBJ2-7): EAGVTQFPSHSVIEKGQTVTLRCDPISGHDNLYWYRRVMGKEIKFLLHFVKESKQDESGMPNNRFLAERTGGTYSTLKVQPAELEDSGVYFCASSLGQGVYEQYFGPGTRLTVT.